This TCR beta chain is from a study of blood T cell repertoires in COVID-19. Study-wide context: The United States, Italy and Spain supplied acute and convalescent COVID-19 samples. PBMCs, B-cell-depleted T cells, or T cells were the source of the cDNA or gDNA that made up the material.

In the original processing: Scientists estimated how many nucleated cells there were by amplifying reference gene primers. Assay: immunoSEQ multiplex PCR; the TCRdb copy retains only in-frame clones and omits some. That table furnishes V, J and clone size, whereas the DNA furnished D and trimming. The sample contains more than 95,000 clones, over 75% of which appear only once. CDR1 and CDR2 from the germline V gene are SGHTS and YDEGEE. This CDR3 contains 15 residues. V shed 2 bases, J shed 4 bases, and the junction held 4 bases outside the gene matches. The chain is built from TRBV5-8 and TRBJ2-2, with 8 bases that match TRBD2. The sequenced sample consisted of peripheral blood. The TCR was taken from an elderly man with active or convalescent COVID-19. Written as DNA, the CDR3 is TGTGCCAGCAGCTTAGCGGGGGCTATCACCGGGGAGCTGTTTTTT. It codes for CASSLAGAITGELFF. Full variable domain (rest looked up from reference TRBV5-8 and TRBJ2-2): EAGVTQSPTHLIKTRGQQATLRCSPISGHTSVYWYQQALGLGLQFLLWYDEGEERNRGNFPPRFSGRQFPNYSSELNVNALELEDSALYLCASSLAGAITGELFFGEGSRLTVL.